This TCR beta chain derives from a study of T cell responses to AZD1222 COVID-19 vaccine. The repertoire was sequenced with immunoSEQ multiplex PCR; TCRdb's copy has only in-frame clones and lacks some. The sample lists about 130,000 clones; more than 70% were seen once. About this clone: Its antigen is not identified.

Study outcomes and limitations: Spike regions recognized by vaccine-associated CD4 TCRs spanned the protein, led by 160-218 and 743-854.

This CDR3 has 12 amino acids. With 10 bases clipped from V and 4 bases from J, the junction kept 6 bases outside the gene matches. Germline loops: CDR1 ENHRY, CDR2 SYGVKD. The sequencing here drew on peripheral blood, taken on day 0 of AZD1222 vaccination. The receptor comes from an adult in good health. The rearrangement links TRBV10-3 to TRBJ1-1; 7 nucleotides line up with TRBD1. The DNA for the CDR3 is TGTGCCACCGGACAGGTTTCCACTGAAGCTTTCTTT. As protein: CATGQVSTEAFF.